These T cell receptor beta chains were read from a single sample in a study of T-cell reconstitution after alpha-beta-depleted transplantation in children. TCRdb re-analysed the PCR reads in MiXCR, keeping a single row per CDR3 protein. The sample has about 72,000 distinct CDR3 sequences; 5.5% to 7.5% are singletons. The sequencing here drew on PBMCs from the stem cell graft donor, taken from the stem cell graft. These receptors came from a human donor who donated a stem cell graft to a child with acute lymphoblastic leukemia. The CDR3 runs from the conserved cysteine through the conserved F or W. The D gene is left open where the match is weak. Some rows have no size entry. The others give once, few or many, or a class for an expanded clone.

V gene,J gene,clone size,D gene,CDR3 DNA,CDR3 protein
TRBV15,TRBJ2-5,many,TRBD2,TGTGCCACCAGTCGTGGGACTAGCGGAGAAGAGACCCAGTACTTC,CATSRGTSGEETQYF
TRBV29-1,TRBJ2-7,many,NA,TGCAGCGTCGGGATAACGGACGAGCAGTACTTC,CSVGITDEQYF
TRBV28,TRBJ1-5,once,NA,TGTGCCAGCACCCTTACAGGGAACAATCAGCCCCAGCATTTT,CASTLTGNNQPQHF
TRBV19,TRBJ1-6,many,NA,TGTGCCAGTAGTCCTTCAAAGACAGGTCAGGGAAGCTATAATTCACCCCTCCACTTT,CASSPSKTGQGSYNSPLHF
TRBV28,TRBJ2-3,many,NA,TGTGCCAGCAGTCCCTCTTCTACGCAGTATTTT,CASSPSSTQYF
TRBV21-1,TRBJ2-1,many,NA,TGTGCCAGCAGCAGGGGACAGTGGATGTACAATGAGCAGTTCTTC,CASSRGQWMYNEQFF
TRBV29-1,TRBJ2-7,NA,NA,TGCAGCGTTGAAGGCGACAGCATCGAGCAGTACTTC,CSVEGDSIEQYF
TRBV5-1,TRBJ1-4,many,NA,TGCGCCAGCAGCTTGAAGCCCTCCGTGGATGAAAAACTGTTTTTT,CASSLKPSVDEKLFF
TRBV13,TRBJ2-1,many,NA,TGTGCCAGCAGCTCGACCCCGGGACTCAGCTCCTACAATGAGCAGTTCTTC,CASSSTPGLSSYNEQFF
TRBV6-5,TRBJ2-3,NA,NA,TGTGCCAGCAGTTATTTGGGGGAAGGCACATATACGCAGTATTTT,CASSYLGEGTYTQYF
TRBV9,TRBJ1-1,few,TRBD1,TGTGCCAGCAGCCCTTCCCCCGGGACAGACACTGAAGCTTTCTTT,CASSPSPGTDTEAFF
TRBV15,TRBJ2-1,many,NA,TGTGCCACCAGCCCAACCTCAAATGAGCAGTTCTTC,CATSPTSNEQFF
TRBV11-3,TRBJ2-2,few,NA,TGTGCCAGCAGCTTAGGGAGGTGGGACACATCTTCCACCGGGGAGCTGTTTTTT,CASSLGRWDTSSTGELFF
TRBV4-3,TRBJ2-7,NA,NA,TGCGCCAGCAGCCAATTGGGACAAGGAGGCGAGCAGTACTTC,CASSQLGQGGEQYF
TRBV12-3/TRBV12-4,TRBJ2-3,many,TRBD2,TGTGCCAGCAGTTTAAGCGGGATTGGTACAGATACGCAGTATTTT,CASSLSGIGTDTQYF
TRBV12-3/TRBV12-4,TRBJ1-2,many,NA,TGTGCCAGCAGTTTAGGCCAGGCGCAGGACTACACCTTC,CASSLGQAQDYTF
TRBV4-2,TRBJ1-2,few,TRBD1,TGTGCCAGCAGCCCTAACCGGGACAGGGGGTTGAGAGGCTACACCTTC,CASSPNRDRGLRGYTF
TRBV5-6,TRBJ1-1,many,NA,TGTGCCAGCAGCCCTGTGGGGAATTCGGAAGCTTTCTTT,CASSPVGNSEAFF
TRBV5-4,TRBJ1-1,NA,NA,TGTGCCAGCAGCTTGGGCAGGGGAGAGACTGAAGCTTTCTTT,CASSLGRGETEAFF
TRBV12-3/TRBV12-4,TRBJ2-7,many,TRBD2,TGTGCCAGCAGTTTCGGGGGGGGGCTCTACGAGCAGTACTTC,CASSFGGGLYEQYF
TRBV11-1,TRBJ2-1,few,NA,TGTGCCAGCAGCCCCCGGACACCCAACAATGAGCAGTTCTTC,CASSPRTPNNEQFF
TRBV6-1,TRBJ1-5,many,NA,TGTGCCAGCAGTGAGATTCGGTTGTTAAGCAATCAGCCCCAGCATTTT,CASSEIRLLSNQPQHF
TRBV15,TRBJ1-4,many,TRBD1,TGTGCCACCAGCAGAGGCCGGGACAGGGGAACTAAGGACCGTGAAAAACTGTTTTTT,CATSRGRDRGTKDREKLFF
TRBV5-1,TRBJ2-5,NA,TRBD1,TGCTCCAGCAGCTTGACAGGGTCCACCCAAGAGACCCAGTACTTC,CSSSLTGSTQETQYF
TRBV19,TRBJ2-3,few,TRBD2,TGTGCCAGTAGTGCCAGCGTGGGAGGGCGATATACGCAGTATTTT,CASSASVGGRYTQYF
TRBV28,TRBJ1-2,NA,NA,TGTGCCAGCAGTTTAAGCAGGAGGGCTAACTATGGCTACACCTTC,CASSLSRRANYGYTF
TRBV29-1,TRBJ2-5,many,NA,TGCAGCGCCTGGAGAGTAGGGGGGAATGGGACCCAGTACTTC,CSAWRVGGNGTQYF
TRBV10-3,TRBJ1-4,few,NA,TGTGCCGTCAGTCCGGGAGCAACTAATGAAAAACTGTTTTTT,CAVSPGATNEKLFF
TRBV4-2,TRBJ1-1,many,TRBD1,TGTGCCAGCAGCCAAGTGGGACAGGGGAGAATGAACACTGAAGCTTTCTTT,CASSQVGQGRMNTEAFF
TRBV20-1,TRBJ2-7,few,NA,TGCAGTGCTAGAGCCACCTACGAGCAGTACTTC,CSARATYEQYF
TRBV7-3,TRBJ1-6,once,NA,TGTGCCAGCAGCCCCGAGGGGGGGCTCTCACCCCTCCACTTT,CASSPEGGLSPLHF
TRBV2,TRBJ2-2,many,NA,TGTGCCAGCAGTGTTACGGCAGGGCGGGCCGGGGAGCTGTTTTTT,CASSVTAGRAGELFF